These 22 T cell receptor beta chains share one sample of origin, sequenced in a study of blood T cell repertoires in COVID-19. Repertoires were generated with immunoSEQ multiplex PCR, while TCRdb's copy carries only in-frame clones and drops some. Of approximately 470,000 clones listed, roughly 87% are singletons. The specimen was PBMCs or T cells enriched from blood (not recorded which). The receptor source for this set is a woman aged 18-29 years who had recovered from COVID-19.

V is TRBV24-1 and J is TRBJ1-6; D may be TRBD1 (6 bases). V lost 4 bases, J lost 5 bases, and 11 bases lay in between. CDR1 and CDR2 from the germline V gene are KGHDR and SFDVKD. The CDR3 is 15 amino acids. CDR3 protein: CATSETGRDNSPLHF. The CDR3 nucleotides read TGTGCCACCAGTGAGACAGGACGGGATAATTCACCCCTCCACTTT.

The chain has TRBV20-1 and TRBJ1-2; D is perhaps TRBD1 (6 bases). The CDR3 runs 12 residues. V dropped 4 bases and J dropped 4 bases, with 10 bases sitting between them. Germline V gene data show CDR1 as DFQATT and CDR2 as SNEGSKA (reference sequence). The CDR3 loop is CSANEGGYGYTF. CDR3 coding DNA: TGCAGTGCTAATGAGGGGGGCTATGGCTACACCTTC.

The rearrangement joins TRBV2 to TRBJ1-2, with D maybe TRBD1 (6 bases). The CDR3 is 13 residues long. In germline, CDR1 is SNHLY, CDR2 FYNNEI. V shed 5 bases and J shed 7 bases, with 14 bases lying between them. The CDR3 DNA sequence: TGTGCCAGCAGTCTCGACAGGAGGAGTGGCTACACCTTC. It is translated as CASSLDRRSGYTF.

The chain recombines TRBV7-2 with TRBJ2-1, with 11 bases that match TRBD2. The CDR3 covers 15 residues. With V trimmed by 5 bases and J by 3 bases, 3 bases remained unmatched. Germline V gene sequence: CDR1 SGHTA, CDR2 FQGNSA. CDR3 nucleotides: TGTGCCAGCAGCACACTAGCGGGGGACTACAATGAGCAGTTCTTC. Translation: CASSTLAGDYNEQFF.

This clone was picked up a small number of times. The V gene is TRBV19, the J gene TRBJ1-1; D possibly corresponds to TRBD1 (6 bases). CDR3 length: 15 residues. The germline V gene encodes CDR1 LNHDA and CDR2 SQIVND (reference sequence). Trimming left V 4 bases short and J 0 bases short, with 12 bases between. The CDR3 DNA reads as TGTGCCAGTAGTACCCGCGGGGGGCTGAACACTGAAGCTTTCTTT. Translating gives CASSTRGGLNTEAFF.

The CDR3 DNA follows: TGTGCCTTTTCGGGGACAGATAACTACGAGCAGTACTTC. This sequence encodes CAFSGTDNYEQYF. This rearrangement joins TRBV30 to TRBJ2-7; 7 nucleotides align to TRBD1. V was pared by 7 bases and J by 3 bases, with 9 bases of the junction left unmatched. Germline V lookup: CDR1 GTSNPN, CDR2 SVGIG (reference sequence). The CDR3 runs 13 residues.

The chain couples TRBV4-1 to TRBJ1-2; no firm D call. Germline loops: CDR1 MGHRA, CDR2 YSYEKL. The CDR3 is 13 residues long. The V and J ends lost 8 bases and 1 base respectively, with 11 bases between them. CDR3 sequence (DNA): TGCGCCAGCCGGTCGGGATATAACTATGGCTACACCTTC. Protein product: CASRSGYNYGYTF.

The chain combines TRBV4-1 with TRBJ1-1; D is ambiguous. The CDR3 runs 13 residues. Trimming removed 5 bases from V and 0 bases from J, with 7 bases in between. Germline V CDR1 and CDR2: MGHRA, YSYEKL. As DNA, the CDR3 is TGCGCCAGCAGCGGCGGCCTGAACACTGAAGCTTTCTTT. Amino acid sequence: CASSGGLNTEAFF.

The CDR3 protein is CASGPRGQGGGTEAFF. CDR3 DNA: TGTGCTAGTGGCCCAAGGGGACAGGGAGGAGGGACTGAAGCTTTCTTT. The V gene is TRBV12-5, the J gene TRBJ1-1; 9 bases agree with TRBD1. Looked up from germline, CDR1 is LGHNT and CDR2 is FRNRAP. The CDR3 has 16 residues. V was pared by 6 bases and J by 5 bases, with 13 bases of the junction left unmatched. Based on the CDR3 plus reference TRBV12-5 and TRBJ1-1, the full variable domain is DARVTQTPRHKVTEMGQEVTMRCQPILGHNTVFWYRQTMMQGLELLAYFRNRAPLDDSGMPKDRFSAEMPDATLATLKIQPSEPRDSAVYFCASGPRGQGGGTEAFFGQGTRLTVV.

The genes are TRBV5-1 and TRBJ1-2; TRBD1 aligns across 9 bases. Per germline, CDR1 SGHRS and CDR2 YFSETQ. The CDR3 contains 15 residues. Trimming took 5 bases from V and 3 from J; bases not matched to a gene: 8. The CDR3 DNA follows: TGCGCCAGCAGGTTTACAGGGGGCTCTGACTATGGCTACACCTTC. Amino acid sequence: CASRFTGGSDYGYTF.

CDR3 in DNA: TGTGCCAGCAGTTTAGTAGAGGCCTATGGCTACACCTTC. It encodes CASSLVEAYGYTF. This chain links TRBV12-3 or TRBV12-4 with TRBJ1-2, with D uncertain. The CDR3 is 13 amino acids. Trimming took off 1 base at V and 4 bases at J, with 7 bases between the two ends.

The count of this clone is one. This sequence joins TRBV29-1 and TRBJ1-1; D might be TRBD1 (6 bases). The CDR3 has 14 amino acids. Germline V gene sequence: CDR1 SQVTM, CDR2 ANQGSEA. Trimming stripped 4 bases from V and 4 bases from J, with 16 bases between. CDR3 loop: CSVVDRSPTTEAFF. The CDR3 DNA reads as TGCAGCGTTGTCGACAGGTCGCCGACCACTGAAGCTTTCTTT.

In its sample, this clone was seen a few times. The chain combines TRBV30 with TRBJ1-2; D is perhaps TRBD1 (6 bases). Germline CDR1 is GTSNPN and CDR2 is SVGIG (reference sequence). Trimming shortened V by 0 bases and J by 3 bases, and 11 bases separated the two germline ends. The length of the CDR3 is 14 residues. CDR3 region: CAWSVGGVDYGYTF. The CDR3 DNA sequence: TGTGCCTGGAGTGTAGGGGGAGTAGACTATGGCTACACCTTC.

This clone was recorded a few times. The chain combines TRBV3-1 (or the pseudogene TRBV3-2) with TRBJ1-5; a weak D match, TRBD1 (5 bases). The CDR3 is 15 residues long. Germline values: CDR1 LGHDT, CDR2 YNNKEL (reference sequence). Trimming left V 1 base short and J 0 bases short, with 7 bases between. The CDR3 protein is CASSQGGGSNQPQHF. CDR3 DNA: TGTGCCAGCAGCCAAGGGGGGGGTAGCAATCAGCCCCAGCATTTT.

This chain uses TRBV24-1 with TRBJ1-1; no firm D call. Trimming pared 7 bases from V and 1 base from J, leaving 12 bases between. CDR3 length: 14 residues. Germline V gene lookup returns CDR1 KGHDR and CDR2 SFDVKD. The CDR3 DNA sequence: TGTGCCACCAGGGGTGGAAGAGGGAACACTGAAGCTTTCTTT. Amino acids: CATRGGRGNTEAFF.

The genes are TRBV5-5 and TRBJ2-1; 7 bases match TRBD1. CDR1 SGHKS and CDR2 YYEKEE come from the germline V gene (reference sequence). The V gene end was trimmed by 2 bases and the J gene end by 0 bases; junction bases not matched to a gene: 8. This CDR3 is 17 amino acids long. The CDR3 protein is CASSLVIGGPSYNEQFF. In DNA form, the CDR3 reads TGTGCCAGCAGCTTAGTGATAGGGGGCCCCTCCTACAATGAGCAGTTCTTC.

The V gene is TRBV4-1, the J gene TRBJ2-7, with 8 nucleotides matching TRBD2. Per the germline V gene, CDR1 is MGHRA and CDR2 is YSYEKL. The CDR3 contains 11 residues. With 4 bases clipped from V and 7 bases from J, the junction kept 0 bases outside the gene matches. CDR3 residues: CASSRGGEQYF. CDR3 in DNA: TGCGCCAGCAGCCGCGGGGGGGAGCAGTACTTC.

The genes are TRBV5-1 and TRBJ2-7; D is unresolved. The germline V and J ends were trimmed by 4 bases and 5 bases, with 16 bases remaining between them. The CDR3 runs 14 residues. CDR1 and CDR2 from the germline V gene are SGHRS and YFSETQ. The CDR3 nucleotides are TGCGCCAGCAGCCTGTACGCGAAACCCGACGAGCAGTACTTC. Amino acids: CASSLYAKPDEQYF.

V gene TRBV6-2 or TRBV6-3 combines with J gene TRBJ1-6, with TRBD1 matching over 7 bases. The CDR3 has 15 amino acids. CDR1 MNHEY and CDR2 SVGEGT come from the germline V gene. V shed 4 bases, J shed 7 bases, and the junction held 7 bases outside the gene matches. The CDR3 coding sequence is TGTGCCAGCAGTTCAACGGACAGGCTCAATTCACCCCTCCACTTT. Amino acid sequence: CASSSTDRLNSPLHF.

This chain joins TRBV30 and TRBJ2-7; D may be TRBD2 (5 bases). V lost 3 bases, J lost 1 base, and 7 bases lay in between. There are 12 residues in the CDR3. Germline V lookup: CDR1 GTSNPN, CDR2 SVGIG (reference sequence). This chain's CDR3 is CAWSTGSYEQYF. The DNA of the CDR3 is TGTGCCTGGAGCACGGGGTCCTACGAGCAGTACTTC.

The V gene is TRBV27, the J gene TRBJ1-5; no definite D call. Germline loops: CDR1 MNHEY, CDR2 SMNVEV (reference sequence). This CDR3 region has 14 residues. Trimming took 3 bases from V and 4 from J, leaving 10 bases between them. The CDR3 DNA follows: TGTGCCAGCAGTTTTGCTGTACGGAATCAGCCCCAGCATTTT. Amino acids: CASSFAVRNQPQHF.

The CDR3 DNA reads as TGTGCCACCAGCGGGGACAGGATTCTCTACGAGCAGTACTTC. Amino acid sequence: CATSGDRILYEQYF. The V gene is TRBV15, the J gene TRBJ2-7, with 8 bases fitting TRBD1. The CDR3 runs 14 residues. Germline values: CDR1 LNHNV, CDR2 YYDKDF (reference sequence). The V and J ends lost 5 bases and 3 bases, in that order; junction bases with no gene match: 6.